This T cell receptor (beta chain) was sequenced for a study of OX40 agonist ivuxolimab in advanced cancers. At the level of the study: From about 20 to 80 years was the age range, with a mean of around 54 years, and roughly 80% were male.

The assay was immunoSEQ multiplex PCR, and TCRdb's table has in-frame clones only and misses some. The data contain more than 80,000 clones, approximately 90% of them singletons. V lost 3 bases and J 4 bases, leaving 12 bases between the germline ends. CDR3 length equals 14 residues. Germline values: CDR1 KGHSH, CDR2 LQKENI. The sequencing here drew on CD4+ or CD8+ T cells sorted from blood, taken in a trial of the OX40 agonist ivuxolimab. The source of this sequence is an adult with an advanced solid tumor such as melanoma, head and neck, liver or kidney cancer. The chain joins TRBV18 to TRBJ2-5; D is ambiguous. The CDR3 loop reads CASSPARMGETQYF. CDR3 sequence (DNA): TGTGCCAGCTCACCGGCCAGGATGGGAGAGACCCAGTACTTC.